Reported below is one T cell receptor (beta chain). The data were taken from a study of T-cell memory formation after mild COVID-19. About the research overall: TCR clusters showed largely donor specificity.

Using constant-segment primers, 5'RACE produced TCR alpha and TCR beta cDNA libraries carrying sample barcodes and UMIs. TCRdb re-called the 5' RACE reads with MiXCR, one entry per CDR3 protein. The repertoire holds under 700,000 distinct CDR3 sequences, with about a fifth as singletons. The CDR3 runs to 14 residues. Germline lookup yields CDR1 LNHDA and CDR2 SQIVND (reference sequence). V was pared by 5 bases and J by 7 bases, with 7 bases of the junction left unmatched. The specimen sequenced was PBMCs or a T cell subset sorted from them (not recorded which). This TCR came from an adult woman who had mild COVID-19 (a few samples of this study predate the infection). Cell type and time point are not known. The J gene is TRBJ2-1, the V gene TRBV19; TRBD1 agrees at 8 bases. The CDR3 spells CASSERTGLNEQFF. In DNA, the CDR3 is TGTGCCAGTAGTGAGAGGACAGGGCTTAATGAGCAGTTCTTC.